This is a list of T cell receptor beta chains from one sample in a study of PD-1 blockade in classical Hodgkin lymphoma. The repertoire was sequenced with immunoSEQ multiplex PCR; TCRdb's copy has only in-frame clones and lacks some. The sample holds roughly 12,000 clones, approximately 72% seen once. This sample comprised peripheral blood mononuclear cells (PBMCs), obtained at baseline. These receptors were taken from a human donor with classical Hodgkin lymphoma. Each CDR3 is given without its conserved first and last residue.

>12|TRBV7-9|TRBJ1-1
ASSYWGEKAEAF
>11|TRBV18|TRBJ1-1
ASSPAGNREAF
>13|TRBV4-2|TRBJ2-1
ASTPGDTFYNEQF
>14|TRBV7-2|TRBJ2-2
ASIRTSGAGTGELF
>13|TRBV9|TRBJ2-1
ASSVGTSGGNEQF
>13|TRBV11-3|TRBJ2-2
ASSIGSHNTGELF
>10|TRBV7-9|TRBJ1-1
ASSLADFEAF
>14|TRBV21-1|TRBJ1-1
ASSRGTGAGNTEAF
>13|TRBV7-2|TRBJ1-6
ASSLVTGMNSPLH
>13|TRBV5-4|TRBJ1-3
ASSRQSDSGNTIY
>12|TRBV6-6|TRBJ1-1
ASSPAPANTEAF